The T cell receptor (beta chain) under discussion was sequenced for a study of OX40 agonist ivuxolimab in advanced cancers. For the study at large: Patients took ivuxolimab, an agonistic anti-OX40 (CD134) antibody. Earlier treatment with anti-PD-1, anti-PD-L1 or anti-CTLA-4 was permitted, and around 43% had received some.

As to this clone: Its specificity is not known.

At cycle 4 day 1, cycle 7 day 1, and baseline, blood was sampled. TCRdb keeps only in-frame clones here, not all; method: immunoSEQ multiplex PCR. The data hold under 80,000 clones, with 88% observed a single time. Study-level points and caveats: Average numbers of expanded clones were greater in CD8+ T cells than in CD4+.

This CDR3 is 15 amino acids long. CDR1 MNHNY and CDR2 SVGAGI come from the germline V gene (reference sequence). Deletions cut 6 bases from V and 1 base from J, with 13 bases between. The sequence came from an adult with an advanced solid tumor such as melanoma, head and neck, liver or kidney cancer. The rearrangement joins TRBV6-6 to TRBJ2-1, with D perhaps matching TRBD2 (6 bases). The specimen comprised CD4+ or CD8+ T cells sorted from blood, sampled in a trial of the OX40 agonist ivuxolimab. CDR3 in DNA: TGTGCCAGCAGCTTTACGACTAGTTCCTACAATGAGCAGTTCTTC. It codes for CASSFTTSSYNEQFF.